These 7 T cell receptor beta chains share one sample of origin, sequenced in a study of a mutant IDH1 vaccine in newly diagnosed glioma. The data were produced by immunoSEQ multiplex PCR, yet TCRdb's version contains in-frame clones alone and is incomplete. The sample lists tens of thousands of clones, 91% seen once, with 0.56% in the top ten. The antigens for these receptors are not known. The time point was: week 5, during vaccination. In the vaccine, a single dose held 300 ug of the mutant IDH1 20-mer peptide, along with topical imiquimod. The sample consisted of PBMCs, taken from a glioma patient whose treatment included an IDH1 peptide vaccine. These receptors were taken from a woman aged 50 to 65 with glioma.

For this clone: Other DNA sequences in the same sample also yield this CDR3. The V and J genes are TRBV5-1 and TRBJ2-3; D unclear. Trimming stripped 3 bases from V and 1 base from J, with 9 bases between. Looked up from germline, CDR1 is SGHRS and CDR2 is YFSETQ. The CDR3 is 14 residues long. Here the CDR3 reads CASSSERGTDTQYF. CDR3 bases: TGCGCCAGCAGCTCCGAACGGGGCACAGATACGCAGTATTTT.

The table lists this clone with a few counts. This chain uses TRBV9 with TRBJ1-6, with unresolved D. Deletions cut 3 bases from V and 0 bases from J, with 1 base between. The length of the CDR3 is 13 residues. Germline V gives CDR1 SGDLS, CDR2 YYNGEE. The CDR3 DNA reads TGTGCCAGCAGCGCCTCCTATAATTCACCCCTCCACTTT. Its protein is CASSASYNSPLHF.

The chain employs TRBV9 and TRBJ2-7; D may match TRBD1 or TRBD2 (5 bases each). The CDR3 is 13 amino acids. V was trimmed by 0 bases and J by 9 bases, leaving 13 bases between them. From germline, CDR1 is SGDLS and CDR2 YYNGEE. As DNA, the CDR3 is TGTGCCAGCAGCGTAGAAGCTGGGGGTAGGCAGTACTTC. The encoded protein is CASSVEAGGRQYF.

The J gene is TRBJ2-3, the V gene TRBV4-2, with TRBD2 identical over 10 bases. Germline trimming cut 3 bases from V and 2 bases from J; bases unmatched to any gene: 2. The CDR3 is made up of 15 amino acids. The germline gives CDR1 LGHNA, CDR2 YNFKEQ. Written as DNA, the CDR3 is TGTGCCAGCAGCCATGGGACTAGCGTCACAGATACGCAGTATTTT. Encoded protein: CASSHGTSVTDTQYF.

This rearrangement joins TRBV9 to TRBJ1-5; maybe TRBD1 (5 bases). Deletions cut 4 bases from V and 2 bases from J, with 7 bases between. The CDR3 extends over 13 amino acids. From germline, CDR1 is SGDLS and CDR2 YYNGEE. CDR3 bases: TGTGCCAGCAGCCGGGGGGGCAATCAGCCCCAGCATTTT. Its translation: CASSRGGNQPQHF.

The CDR3 DNA follows: TGTGCCAGCAGCGTAGAGGGGAGCTATGGCTACACCTTC. Its protein is CASSVEGSYGYTF. The rearrangement links TRBV9 to TRBJ1-2; weak D call: TRBD1 (5 bases). V lost 0 bases and J lost 4, with 7 bases in between. The CDR3 has 13 amino acids. CDR1 and CDR2 (germline): SGDLS, YYNGEE.

The chain has TRBV9 and TRBJ2-2; weak D call: TRBD1 (8 bases). V dropped 2 bases and J dropped 5 bases, with 13 bases sitting between them. The CDR3 consists of 15 residues. Germline V gene data show CDR1 as SGDLS and CDR2 as YYNGEE. The DNA for the CDR3 is TGTGCCAGCAGCGTCGAGCGGGACAGGACCGGGGAGCTGTTTTTT. It specifies CASSVERDRTGELFF.